Presented here are 24 T cell receptor beta chains from one specimen sequenced in a study of T cell responses to AZD1222 COVID-19 vaccine. Libraries were prepared by immunoSEQ multiplex PCR; TCRdb keeps only in-frame clonotypes and omits some of them. Of about 150,000 clones in the sample, 85% to 90% were seen once. The sequences come from peripheral blood, collected 28 days after the second AZD1222 dose. These receptor sequences come from an adult who received the AZD1222 COVID-19 vaccine.

This chain connects TRBV18 to TRBJ1-5, with TRBD1 matching over 10 bases. The CDR3 extends over 13 amino acids. The germline V gene has CDR1 KGHSH and CDR2 LQKENI. Germline trimming cut 0 bases from V and 12 bases from J; bases unmatched to any gene: 2. This CDR3 reads CASSPPGTGVQHF. The DNA of the CDR3 is TGTGCCAGCTCACCACCAGGGACAGGGGTCCAGCATTTT.

The gene calls are TRBV6-5 and TRBJ2-7; D is unresolved. V lost 6 bases to trimming and J lost 0 bases, with 3 bases between them. The germline V gene has CDR1 MNHEY and CDR2 SVGAGI. The CDR3 runs 11 residues. CDR3 coding DNA: TGTGCCAGCAGCCCCTCCTACGAGCAGTACTTC. It specifies CASSPSYEQYF.

This clone occurred once. The chain is built from TRBV28 and TRBJ1-4; 9 nucleotides line up with TRBD1. With V trimmed by 7 bases and J by 6 bases, 12 bases remained unmatched. The germline V gene has CDR1 MDHEN and CDR2 SYDVKM. The CDR3 runs to 16 residues. CDR3 nucleotides: TGTGCCAGCAATTCGAGGGACAGGGTAAGGGATGAAAAACTGTTTTTT. This translates into CASNSRDRVRDEKLFF.

This chain uses TRBV7-8 with TRBJ2-2; TRBD2 matches 10 bases. V lost 1 base to trimming and J lost 6 bases; unmatched junction nucleotides: 14. Germline assignment: CDR1 SGHVS and CDR2 FQNEAQ. The CDR3 totals 19 residues. CDR3 sequence reads: CASSLVGGSGRAYPGELFF. The CDR3 DNA is TGTGCCAGCAGCTTAGTGGGCGGGAGCGGGAGGGCCTACCCCGGGGAGCTGTTTTTT. The full variable domain, completed using reference TRBV7-8 and TRBJ2-2, is GAGVSQSPRYKVAKRGQDVALRCDPISGHVSLFWYQQALGQGPEFLTYFQNEAQLDKSGLPSDRFFAERPEGSVSTLKIQRTQQEDSAVYLCASSLVGGSGRAYPGELFFGEGSRLTVL.

V is TRBV28 and J is TRBJ1-2; D is unresolved. V was cut by 2 bases and J by 4 bases, with 11 bases left in between. The CDR3 is 14 residues long. Germline CDR1 is MDHEN and CDR2 is SYDVKM. The CDR3 DNA reads TGTGCCAGCAGTTTAGTGGGTTCAGCCTATGGCTACACCTTC. Amino acids: CASSLVGSAYGYTF.

V and J are TRBV7-2 and TRBJ1-1; 10 bases are a match to TRBD1. The length of the CDR3 is 14 residues. Germline V gene sequence: CDR1 SGHTA, CDR2 FQGNSA. V lost 4 bases and J lost 10; bases outside the gene matches: 9. CDR3 bases: TGTGCCAGCAGCTCGGGCCGAGGACAGGGGGGAGCTTTCTTT. This codes for CASSSGRGQGGAFF. Combining the CDR3 with reference TRBV7-2 and TRBJ1-1 gives the whole variable domain GAGVSQSPSNKVTEKGKDVELRCDPISGHTALYWYRQSLGQGLEFLIYFQGNSAPDKSGLPSDRFSAERTGGSVSTLTIQRTQQEDSAVYLCASSSGRGQGGAFFGQGTRLTVV.

J is TRBJ1-1 and V is TRBV5-1, with D hard to call. Germline values: CDR1 SGHRS, CDR2 YFSETQ. V gave up 1 base and J gave up 3 bases, with 10 bases separating them. The CDR3 runs to 14 residues. CDR3 DNA sequence: TGCGCCAGCAGCTTGTCGTCTCGGGACACTGAAGCTTTCTTT. As protein: CASSLSSRDTEAFF.

The J gene is TRBJ2-1, the V gene TRBV11-2; 12 nucleotides align to TRBD2. CDR1 and CDR2 from the germline V gene are SGHAT and FQNNGV. This CDR3 spans 15 amino acids. Trimming took 2 bases from V and 10 from J; bases not matched to a gene: 6. For the CDR3, the DNA is TGTGCCAGCAGCTTAATGACTAGCGGGAGTTGGGAGCAGTTCTTC. It translates to CASSLMTSGSWEQFF.

The chain links TRBV25-1 to TRBJ2-1; D may correspond to TRBD1 or TRBD2 (5 bases each). V lost 3 bases and J 8 bases, leaving 14 bases between the germline ends. CDR3 length: 14 residues. Germline V lookup: CDR1 MGHDK, CDR2 SYGVNS. Written as DNA, the CDR3 is TGTGCCAGCAGTGAGGGGGAGCCCTTCGATGAGCAGTTCTTC. It encodes CASSEGEPFDEQFF.

The rearrangement uses TRBV3-1 (or the pseudogene TRBV3-2) and TRBJ2-1; 8 bases are shared with TRBD2. Per the germline V gene, CDR1 is LGHDT and CDR2 is YNNKEL (reference sequence). Trimming removed 4 bases from V and 6 bases from J; junction bases left unmatched: 17. CDR3 length: 18 amino acids. The CDR3: CASSLGGHGTSDSNEQFF. The DNA for the CDR3 is TGTGCCAGCAGCCTAGGCGGACACGGGACTAGTGATTCCAATGAGCAGTTCTTC.

The chain uses TRBV5-1 and TRBJ2-3, with D possibly TRBD2 on 5 matching bases. Deletions cut 1 base from V and 0 bases from J, with 9 bases between. CDR1 is SGHRS, CDR2 YFSETQ, per germline. The CDR3 runs to 15 residues. CDR3 bases: TGCGCCAGCAGCTTGTCGGGAATTAGCACAGATACGCAGTATTTT. Protein sequence: CASSLSGISTDTQYF.

The V gene is TRBV4-1, the J gene TRBJ2-7; 7 positions match TRBD2. The CDR3 has 16 residues. Trimming removed 0 bases from V and 4 bases from J; junction bases left unmatched: 9. Germline loops: CDR1 MGHRA, CDR2 YSYEKL. The CDR3 reads CASSQDGARELYEQYF. CDR3 bases: TGCGCCAGCAGCCAAGATGGGGCGCGGGAGTTGTACGAGCAGTACTTC.

This chain joins TRBV9 and TRBJ2-7; 8 bases agree with TRBD1. Germline V gives CDR1 SGDLS, CDR2 YYNGEE. The junction had 2 bases not matched to a gene; V was cut back by 0 bases and J by 6 bases. The CDR3 consists of 13 residues. The CDR3 protein is CASSVVTGGEQYF. In nucleotides, the CDR3 is TGTGCCAGCAGCGTAGTAACAGGGGGCGAGCAGTACTTC.

CDR3 sequence reads: CASSMRGGNYGYTF. CDR3 coding DNA: TGTGCCAGTAGTATGAGGGGAGGGAACTATGGCTACACCTTC. The chain is built from TRBV19 and TRBJ1-2; D is possibly TRBD1 (5 bases). This CDR3 region has 14 residues. Trimming removed 3 bases at V and 2 bases at J, with 10 bases between. Germline-derived CDR1 and CDR2 are LNHDA and SQIVND (reference sequence).

This clone was seen once. Written as DNA, the CDR3 is TGTGCCAGCAGCCGACTAGATGGGGAGACCCAGTACTTC. This translates into CASSRLDGETQYF. This chain uses TRBV7-3 with TRBJ2-5; D might be TRBD2 (6 bases). Per germline, CDR1 SGHTA and CDR2 FQGTGA. V was pared by 5 bases and J by 5 bases, with 12 bases between. The CDR3 has 13 amino acids.

This chain joins TRBV3-1 (or the pseudogene TRBV3-2) and TRBJ2-3; a weak D match, TRBD1 (5 bases). The V end lost 4 bases, the J end lost 3 bases, and 14 bases lay between the germline ends. Germline CDR1 reads LGHDT; CDR2 reads YNNKEL (reference sequence). There are 15 residues in the CDR3. CDR3 nucleotide sequence: TGTGCCAGCAGCCGGAACCAGGGTGATACAGATACGCAGTATTTT. This translates into CASSRNQGDTDTQYF.

The rearrangement joins TRBV5-1 to TRBJ2-1; D is perhaps TRBD1 (5 bases). Germline CDR1 reads SGHRS; CDR2 reads YFSETQ. V lost 0 bases and J 4 bases, leaving 14 bases between the germline ends. The CDR3 length is 16 residues. CDR3 in amino acids: CASSLGDSLLYNEQFF. CDR3 nucleotides: TGCGCCAGCAGCTTGGGCGACAGCCTTTTATACAATGAGCAGTTCTTC.

This chain links TRBV5-4 with TRBJ1-2, with 7 bases lining up with TRBD1. The CDR3 contains 13 residues. V dropped 3 bases and J dropped 4; count of bases not matched to a gene: 3. Germline CDR1 reads SGHNT; CDR2 reads YYREEE (reference sequence). Written as DNA, the CDR3 is TGTGCCAGCAGCTCCACAGGGGCCTATGGCTACACCTTC. It is translated as CASSSTGAYGYTF.

V usage is TRBV20-1 and J usage is TRBJ2-2; D call uncertain. The germline CDR1 and CDR2 sequences are DFQATT and SNEGSKA (reference sequence). The germline V and J ends were trimmed by 3 bases and 3 bases, with 8 bases remaining between them. The CDR3 length is 13 residues. The CDR3 here is CSASVQDTGELFF. The CDR3 DNA reads TGCAGTGCTAGTGTCCAGGACACCGGGGAGCTGTTTTTT.

The rearrangement links TRBV5-1 to TRBJ1-5, with D possibly being TRBD1 (5 bases). CDR3 length: 15 amino acids. The V and J ends lost 4 bases and 0 bases respectively, with 11 bases between them. Germline assignment: CDR1 SGHRS and CDR2 YFSETQ. The CDR3 loop reads CASSLTGNSNQPQHF. The CDR3 DNA reads as TGCGCCAGCAGCCTTACAGGAAATAGCAATCAGCCCCAGCATTTT.

This chain joins TRBV3-1 (or the pseudogene TRBV3-2) and TRBJ2-5; 11 bases map to TRBD2. V was pared by 2 bases and J by 6 bases, with 8 bases of the junction left unmatched. Germline V gives CDR1 LGHDT, CDR2 YNNKEL (reference sequence). There are 16 residues in the CDR3. CDR3 residues: CASSQTSGSIGKTQYF. The CDR3 region has the DNA TGTGCCAGCAGCCAAACTAGCGGGAGTATTGGGAAGACCCAGTACTTC.

The V and J genes are TRBV7-9 and TRBJ1-4; no reliable D call. The germline V gene encodes CDR1 SEHNR and CDR2 FQNEAQ (reference sequence). CDR3 length: 16 residues. V was pared by 4 bases and J by 8 bases, with 20 bases between. The CDR3 region is CASSWADSTASEKLFF. CDR3 DNA: TGTGCCAGCAGCTGGGCAGACTCAACCGCGAGCGAAAAACTGTTTTTT.

This chain connects TRBV12-5 to TRBJ2-5; weak D call: TRBD1 (5 bases). This CDR3 region has 14 residues. V gave up 1 base and J gave up 6 bases, with 12 bases separating them. Germline V gives CDR1 LGHNT, CDR2 FRNRAP. As DNA, the CDR3 is TGTGCTAGTGGTTTGGGCCAGGGAAAAAAGACCCAGTACTTC. It translates to CASGLGQGKKTQYF. The variable domain in full, with the rest retrieved from reference TRBV12-5 and TRBJ2-5, is DARVTQTPRHKVTEMGQEVTMRCQPILGHNTVFWYRQTMMQGLELLAYFRNRAPLDDSGMPKDRFSAEMPDATLATLKIQPSEPRDSAVYFCASGLGQGKKTQYFGPGTRLLVL.

This clone was seen a few times. The chain combines TRBV6-2 or TRBV6-3 with TRBJ2-1, with D perhaps being TRBD1 or TRBD2 (5 bases each). The CDR3 runs 18 residues. Trimming cost V 2 bases and J 8 bases, with 25 bases left between them. Per the germline V gene, CDR1 is MNHEY and CDR2 is SVGEGT. CDR3 amino acids: CASSYKGPGPVGRDEQFF. The CDR3 DNA is TGTGCCAGCAGTTACAAGGGTCCGGGACCCGTGGGACGGGATGAGCAGTTCTTC.